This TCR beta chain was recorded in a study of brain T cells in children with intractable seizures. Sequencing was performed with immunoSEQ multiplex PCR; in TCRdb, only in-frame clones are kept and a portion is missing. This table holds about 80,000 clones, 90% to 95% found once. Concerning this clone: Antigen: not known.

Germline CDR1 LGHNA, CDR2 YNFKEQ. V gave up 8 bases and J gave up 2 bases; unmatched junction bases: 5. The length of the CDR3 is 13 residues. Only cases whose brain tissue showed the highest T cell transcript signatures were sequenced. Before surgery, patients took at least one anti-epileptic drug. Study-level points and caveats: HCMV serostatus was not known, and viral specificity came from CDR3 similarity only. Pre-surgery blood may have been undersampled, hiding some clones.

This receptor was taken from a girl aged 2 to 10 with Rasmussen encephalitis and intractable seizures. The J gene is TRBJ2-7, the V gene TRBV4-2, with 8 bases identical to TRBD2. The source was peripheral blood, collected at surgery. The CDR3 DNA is TGTGCCAGCTCCGGAGCGGGGGCCTACGAGCAGTACTTC. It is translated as CASSGAGAYEQYF.